The 17 T cell receptor beta chains reported below all come from one sample, sequenced in a study of T cells after yellow fever vaccination. TCRdb re-derived calls from the 5' RACE reads in MiXCR, one entry per CDR3 protein. The repertoire has about 400,000 distinct CDR3 sequences, approximately 6% of them found once; the top ten carry about 15%. The sequencing used PBMCs, collected 5 days after the yellow fever booster vaccination. The receptors were gathered from a young man who received the YFV17D yellow fever vaccine.

This clonotype was seen at least ten times. V gene TRBV5-4 combines with J gene TRBJ2-3; D unclear. This CDR3 has 13 residues. Looked up from germline, CDR1 is SGHNT and CDR2 is YYREEE (reference sequence). The V end lost 2 bases, the J end lost 6 bases, and 10 bases lay between the germline ends. The CDR3 DNA is TGTGCCAGCAGCTTCGCCGAAGGTGATACGCAGTATTTT. This codes for CASSFAEGDTQYF.

The table lists this clonotype with many counts. The chain joins TRBV20-1 to TRBJ2-3; the match to TRBD1 covers 8 bases. The CDR3 has 14 amino acids. The V and J ends lost 3 bases and 5 bases, in that order; junction bases with no gene match: 7. Germline CDR1 and CDR2: DFQATT and SNEGSKA (reference sequence). This CDR3 reads CSASTTGAGDTQYF. As DNA, the CDR3 is TGCAGTGCTAGCACGACAGGGGCAGGAGATACGCAGTATTTT.

J is TRBJ2-7 and V is TRBV28; 7 positions agree with TRBD1. Germline CDR1 is MDHEN and CDR2 is SYDVKM. Trimming took 7 bases from V and 3 from J; bases not matched to a gene: 3. The CDR3 totals 12 residues. Written as DNA, the CDR3 is TGTGCCAGCAACAGGGGCAACTACGAGCAGTACTTC. Residues: CASNRGNYEQYF. The full variable domain, in which reference TRBV28 and TRBJ2-7 provide the parts outside the CDR3, is DVKVTQSSRYLVKRTGEKVFLECVQDMDHENMFWYRQDPGLGLRLIYFSYDVKMKEKGDIPEGYSVSREKKERFSLILESASTNQTSMYLCASNRGNYEQYFGPGTRLTVT.

In this sample, this clonotype turned up a few times. J is TRBJ2-2 and V is TRBV5-1; a weak D match, TRBD1 (7 bases). CDR1 is SGHRS, CDR2 YFSETQ, per germline. This CDR3 comprises 15 residues. V lost 0 bases to trimming and J lost 6 bases, with 12 bases between them. CDR3 DNA sequence: TGCGCCAGCAGCTTGGGACAGGGAGGCGCCGGGGAGCTGTTTTTT. This codes for CASSLGQGGAGELFF.

This clonotype was recorded a few times. This sequence joins TRBV20-1 and TRBJ2-5; D unclear. The CDR3 extends over 12 amino acids. The V and J ends lost 3 bases and 1 base respectively, with 6 bases between them. Germline assignment: CDR1 DFQATT and CDR2 SNEGSKA (reference sequence). The CDR3 reads CSARPLQETQYF. DNA of the CDR3: TGCAGTGCTAGGCCCCTCCAAGAGACCCAGTACTTC.

There are a few counts of this clonotype. CDR3 protein: CASSQGPGQDYEQYF. DNA of the CDR3: TGTGCCAGCAGCCAAGGTCCCGGACAGGACTACGAGCAGTACTTC. This chain joins TRBV3-1 and TRBJ2-7; TRBD1 matches 7 bases. The CDR3 extends over 15 amino acids. Germline CDR1 and CDR2: LGHDT and YNNKEL (reference sequence). Losses at the gene ends were 1 base for V and 3 bases for J; bases not matched to a gene: 6.

The chain carries TRBV11-2 and TRBJ2-1; 10 bases are a match to TRBD2. CDR1 and CDR2 from the germline V gene are SGHAT and FQNNGV. The CDR3 sequence is 15 residues long. The V gene end was trimmed by 1 base and the J gene end by 7 bases; junction bases not matched to a gene: 4. The CDR3 DNA reads as TGTGCCAGCAGCTTAGCACTAGCGGGAAGGAATGAGCAGTTCTTC. Amino acid sequence: CASSLALAGRNEQFF.

In its sample, this clonotype was seen many times. The J gene is TRBJ1-2, the V gene TRBV27; 7 nucleotides line up with TRBD1. V was pared by 4 bases and J by 4 bases, with 3 bases of the junction left unmatched. This CDR3 is 13 amino acids long. Germline CDR1 is MNHEY and CDR2 is SMNVEV (reference sequence). The CDR3 loop is CASSSRDSYGYTF. As DNA, the CDR3 is TGTGCCAGCAGTTCAAGGGACAGCTATGGCTACACCTTC.

The rearrangement links TRBV4-3 to TRBJ2-1, with D perhaps TRBD1 (6 bases). Germline V gives CDR1 LGHNA, CDR2 YSLEER. The CDR3 contains 19 residues. The ends were cut back, 2 bases at V and 4 bases at J, with 24 bases in the middle. Written as DNA, the CDR3 is TGCGCCAGCAGCCAACCAACCTACGGATCTAGCAGGGGTTACAATGAGCAGTTCTTC. Translated, it gives CASSQPTYGSSRGYNEQFF.

The V and J genes are TRBV5-5 and TRBJ2-7, with 10 bases matching TRBD2. The CDR3 is made up of 14 amino acids. Losses at the gene ends were 4 bases for V and 2 bases for J; bases not matched to a gene: 3. Germline CDR1 SGHKS, CDR2 YYEKEE (reference sequence). The CDR3: CASSGGTSAYEQYF. The CDR3 region has the DNA TGTGCCAGCAGCGGCGGGACTAGCGCCTACGAGCAGTACTTC.

This clonotype has ten or more counts. This chain joins TRBV15 and TRBJ2-1, with D uncertain. From germline, CDR1 is LNHNV and CDR2 YYDKDF (reference sequence). V dropped 1 base and J dropped 9 bases, with 19 bases sitting between them. The CDR3 is 16 residues long. In DNA, the CDR3 is TGTGCCACCAGCAGAGGAAGTCAGGCGTCGACAATTGAGCAGTTCTTC. Translation gives CATSRGSQASTIEQFF.

The table lists this clonotype with a few counts. The CDR3 region has the DNA TGTGCCTGGGAGTTAGGGGCGAACACTGAAGCTTTCTTT. It is translated as CAWELGANTEAFF. This chain joins TRBV30 and TRBJ1-1; D might be TRBD1 (5 bases). Trimming removed 5 bases from V and 1 base from J, with 11 bases in between. CDR1 and CDR2 from the germline V gene are GTSNPN and SVGIG (reference sequence). The CDR3 length is 13 residues.

A few counts support this clonotype. The V gene is TRBV3-1, the J gene TRBJ2-2, with 10 nucleotides matching TRBD2. Germline lookup yields CDR1 LGHDT and CDR2 YNNKEL (reference sequence). The V segment lost 11 bases and the J segment 5 bases; nucleotides outside the gene matches: 20. This CDR3 contains 18 residues. The CDR3 reads CAFCFQSGGAAITGELFF. For the CDR3, the DNA is TGTGCCTTCTGTTTCCAAAGCGGGGGGGCTGCGATTACCGGGGAGCTGTTTTTT. Drawing the rest from reference TRBV3-1 and TRBJ2-2, the complete variable domain is DTAVSQTPKYLVTQMGNDKSIKCEQNLGHDTMYWYKQDSKKFLKIMFSYNNKELIINETVPNRFSPKSPDKAHLNLHINSLELGDSAVYFCAFCFQSGGAAITGELFFGEGSRLTVL.

This clonotype was counted a few times. The rearrangement joins TRBV30 to TRBJ2-7; 7 nucleotides align to TRBD2. The V segment lost 3 bases and the J segment 0 bases; nucleotides outside the gene matches: 5. This CDR3 comprises 14 residues. The germline gives CDR1 GTSNPN, CDR2 SVGIG (reference sequence). CDR3 loop: CAWRPSGYSYEQYF. CDR3 sequence (DNA): TGTGCCTGGAGGCCTAGCGGTTACTCCTACGAGCAGTACTTC.

This clonotype was observed many times. The chain employs TRBV29-1 and TRBJ2-5, with a tentative D call TRBD2 (6 bases). This CDR3 is built from 12 residues. V was shortened by 7 bases and J by 5 bases, with 14 bases between the two germline ends. From germline, CDR1 is SQVTM and CDR2 ANQGSEA. CDR3 nucleotides: TGCAGCGGCGGGACTTTAGGGGAGACCCAGTACTTC. It is translated as CSGGTLGETQYF. Using reference TRBV29-1 and TRBJ2-5 for the parts outside the CDR3, the full variable domain is SAVISQKPSRDICQRGTSLTIQCQVDSQVTMMFWYRQQPGQSLTLIATANQGSEATYESGFVIDKFPISRPNLTFSTLTVSNMSPEDSSIYLCSGGTLGETQYFGPGTRLLVL.

At least ten counts were recorded for this clonotype. This sequence joins TRBV7-7 and TRBJ2-1; 8 positions match TRBD1. There are 14 residues in the CDR3. Germline V lookup: CDR1 SSHAT, CDR2 FNYEAQ (reference sequence). V shed 5 bases and J 4 bases; nucleotides not matched to a gene: 4. The CDR3 spells CASSPDRGYNEQFF. CDR3 nucleotides: TGTGCCAGCAGCCCCGACAGGGGTTACAATGAGCAGTTCTTC.

This clonotype was seen a few times. This sequence joins TRBV15 and TRBJ2-3; D is perhaps TRBD1 (6 bases). Germline CDR1 is LNHNV and CDR2 is YYDKDF (reference sequence). Trimming left V 0 bases short and J 3 bases short, with 13 bases between. The CDR3 extends over 16 amino acids. In DNA form, the CDR3 reads TGTGCCACCAGCAGAGATGCCATCCAGGGGACAGATACGCAGTATTTT. Amino acid sequence: CATSRDAIQGTDTQYF. Combining the CDR3 with reference TRBV15 and TRBJ2-3 gives the whole variable domain DAMVIQNPRYQVTQFGKPVTLSCSQTLNHNVMYWYQQKSSQAPKLLFHYYDKDFNNEADTPDNFQSRRPNTSFCFLDIRSPGLGDTAMYLCATSRDAIQGTDTQYFGPGTRLTVL.